This T cell receptor (beta chain) was captured by sequencing in a study of beta chain features in type 1 diabetes. Findings and caveats of the study: Moderately but significantly shorter TCRB CDR3s were found in Type 1 diabetes patients in all four CD4+ subsets.

V shed 4 bases and J 0 bases; nucleotides not matched to a gene: 8. Germline CDR1 LGHNT, CDR2 FRNRAP. The CDR3 is made up of 16 amino acids. Reverse transcription of all isolated RNA meant that expressed TCRB transcripts were sequenced. Libraries were prepared by immunoSEQ multiplex PCR; TCRdb keeps only in-frame clonotypes and omits some of them. The sample lists hundreds of thousands of clones; about a tenth were seen once. Worth noting for this clone: Its specificity is unknown.

The chain employs TRBV12-5 and TRBJ2-5, with 7 bases lining up with TRBD1. The TCR comes from a man aged 30 to 39 with type 1 diabetes. The sequenced sample was naive CD4+ T cells from blood. CDR3: CASGWLDRRYQETQYF. Written as DNA, the CDR3 is TGTGCTAGTGGTTGGCTGGACAGGAGATACCAAGAGACCCAGTACTTC. The whole variable domain, remainder taken from reference TRBV12-5 and TRBJ2-5, is DARVTQTPRHKVTEMGQEVTMRCQPILGHNTVFWYRQTMMQGLELLAYFRNRAPLDDSGMPKDRFSAEMPDATLATLKIQPSEPRDSAVYFCASGWLDRRYQETQYFGPGTRLLVL.